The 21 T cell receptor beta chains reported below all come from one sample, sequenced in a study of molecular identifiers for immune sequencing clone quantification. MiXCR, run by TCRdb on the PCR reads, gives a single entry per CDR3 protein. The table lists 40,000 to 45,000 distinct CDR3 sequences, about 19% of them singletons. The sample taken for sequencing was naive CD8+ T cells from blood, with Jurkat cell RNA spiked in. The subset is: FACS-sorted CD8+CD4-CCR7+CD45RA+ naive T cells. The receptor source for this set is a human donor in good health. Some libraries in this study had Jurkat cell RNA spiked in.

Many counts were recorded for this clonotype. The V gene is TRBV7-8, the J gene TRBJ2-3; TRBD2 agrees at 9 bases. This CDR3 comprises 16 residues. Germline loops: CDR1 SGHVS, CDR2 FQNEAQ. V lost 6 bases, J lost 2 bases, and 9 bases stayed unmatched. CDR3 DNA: TGTGCCAGCAGTAACTTACTAGCGGGCAACACAGATACGCAGTATTTT. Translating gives CASSNLLAGNTDTQYF.

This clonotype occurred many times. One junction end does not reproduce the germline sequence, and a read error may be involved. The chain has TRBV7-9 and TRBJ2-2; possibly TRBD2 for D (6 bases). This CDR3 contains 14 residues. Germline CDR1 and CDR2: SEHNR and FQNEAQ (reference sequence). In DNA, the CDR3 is TGTGCCAGCAGCCGGGGAGGCCACCCCGGGGAGCTGTCTTTT. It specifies CASSRGGHPGELSF.

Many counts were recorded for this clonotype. The CDR3 DNA follows: TGTGCCAGCAGCCTCGCACAGGGGGGCCTCTACGAGCAGTACTTC. This gives the protein CASSLAQGGLYEQYF. This chain joins TRBV14 and TRBJ2-7; 8 positions match TRBD1. The germline V gene encodes CDR1 SGHDN and CDR2 FVKESK. Trimming at V came to 4 bases and at J to 3 bases, leaving 8 bases not matched to a gene. There are 15 residues in the CDR3.

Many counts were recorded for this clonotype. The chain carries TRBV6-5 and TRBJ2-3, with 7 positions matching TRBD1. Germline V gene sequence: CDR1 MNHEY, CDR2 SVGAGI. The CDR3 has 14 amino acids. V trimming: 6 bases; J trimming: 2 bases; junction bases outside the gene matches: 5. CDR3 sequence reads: CASSFGTVTDTQYF. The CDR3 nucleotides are TGTGCCAGCAGCTTCGGGACAGTCACAGATACGCAGTATTTT.

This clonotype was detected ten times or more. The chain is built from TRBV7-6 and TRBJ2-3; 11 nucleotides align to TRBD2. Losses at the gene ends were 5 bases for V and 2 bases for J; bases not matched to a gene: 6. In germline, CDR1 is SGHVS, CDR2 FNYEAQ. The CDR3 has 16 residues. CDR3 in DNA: TGTGCCAGCAGCGCCCGACTAGCGGGGATCACAGATACGCAGTATTTT. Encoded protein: CASSARLAGITDTQYF.

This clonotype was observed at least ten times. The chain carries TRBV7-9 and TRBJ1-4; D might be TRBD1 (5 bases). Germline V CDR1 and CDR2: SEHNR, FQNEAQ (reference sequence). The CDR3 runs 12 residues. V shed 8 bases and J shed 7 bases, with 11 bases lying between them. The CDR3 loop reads CASEGYSEKLFF. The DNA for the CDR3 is TGTGCCAGCGAGGGGTATAGTGAAAAACTGTTTTTT.

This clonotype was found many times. The CDR3 nucleotides are TGCAGTGCTAGAGATCCACTAGCGGGAGGCCCTAGCACAGATACGCAGTATTTT. It yields the protein CSARDPLAGGPSTDTQYF. The chain combines TRBV20-1 with TRBJ2-3; 12 bases map to TRBD2. The trim removed 0 bases at V and 0 bases at J, leaving 7 bases unmatched. Germline V CDR1 and CDR2: DFQATT, SNEGSKA (reference sequence). This CDR3 region has 18 residues.

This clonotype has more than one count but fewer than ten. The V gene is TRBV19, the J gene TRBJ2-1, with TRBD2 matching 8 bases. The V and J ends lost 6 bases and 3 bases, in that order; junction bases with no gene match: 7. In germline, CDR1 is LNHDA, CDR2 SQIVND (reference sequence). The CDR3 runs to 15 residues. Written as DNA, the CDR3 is TGTGCCAGTAGCCCCACTAGCGGAAACTACAATGAGCAGTTCTTC. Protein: CASSPTSGNYNEQFF.

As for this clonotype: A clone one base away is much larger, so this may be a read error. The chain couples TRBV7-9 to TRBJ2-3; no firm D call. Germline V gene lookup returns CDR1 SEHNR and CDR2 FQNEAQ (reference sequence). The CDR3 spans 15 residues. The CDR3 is CAGSPDRVRTDTQYF. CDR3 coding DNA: TGTGCCGGCAGCCCCGACCGGGTCCGAACCGATACGCAGTATTTT.

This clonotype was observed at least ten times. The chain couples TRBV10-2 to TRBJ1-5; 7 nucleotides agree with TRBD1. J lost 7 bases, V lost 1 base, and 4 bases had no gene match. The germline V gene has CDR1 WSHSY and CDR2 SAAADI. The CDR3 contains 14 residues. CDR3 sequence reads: CASSEYRGGQPQHF. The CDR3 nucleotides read TGCGCCAGCAGTGAGTACAGGGGCGGGCAGCCCCAGCATTTT.

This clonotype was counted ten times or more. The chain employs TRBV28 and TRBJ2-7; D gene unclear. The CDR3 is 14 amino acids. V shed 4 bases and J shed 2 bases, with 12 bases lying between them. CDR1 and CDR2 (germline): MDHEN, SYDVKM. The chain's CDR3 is CASSSRPTPYEQYF. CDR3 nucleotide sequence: TGTGCCAGCAGTTCCAGACCTACACCCTACGAGCAGTACTTC. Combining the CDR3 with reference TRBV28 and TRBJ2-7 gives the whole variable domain DVKVTQSSRYLVKRTGEKVFLECVQDMDHENMFWYRQDPGLGLRLIYFSYDVKMKEKGDIPEGYSVSREKKERFSLILESASTNQTSMYLCASSSRPTPYEQYFGPGTRLTVT.

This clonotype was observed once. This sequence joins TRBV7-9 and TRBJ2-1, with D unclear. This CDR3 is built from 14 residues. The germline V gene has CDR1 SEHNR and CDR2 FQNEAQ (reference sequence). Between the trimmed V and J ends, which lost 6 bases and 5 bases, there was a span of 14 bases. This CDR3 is CASRPGSINNEQFF. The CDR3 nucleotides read TGTGCCAGCAGGCCCGGATCCATTAACAATGAGCAGTTCTTC.

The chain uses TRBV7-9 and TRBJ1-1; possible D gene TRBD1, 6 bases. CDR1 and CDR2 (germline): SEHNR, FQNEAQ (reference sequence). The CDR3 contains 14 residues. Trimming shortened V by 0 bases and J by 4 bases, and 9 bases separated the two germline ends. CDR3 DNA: TGTGCCAGCAGCTTAGCAGGGGGTGTCACTGAAGCTTTCTTT. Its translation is CASSLAGGVTEAFF.

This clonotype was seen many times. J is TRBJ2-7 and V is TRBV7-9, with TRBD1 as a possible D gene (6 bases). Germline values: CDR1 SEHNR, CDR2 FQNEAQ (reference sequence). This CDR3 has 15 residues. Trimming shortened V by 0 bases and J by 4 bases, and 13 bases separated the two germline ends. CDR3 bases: TGTGCCAGCAGCTTAGCTAACAGGGTTTCGTACGAGCAGTACTTC. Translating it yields CASSLANRVSYEQYF.

Here the CDR3 reads CASSLQGPGYGYTF. CDR3 nucleotides: TGTGCCAGCAGTCTTCAGGGGCCAGGCTATGGCTACACCTTC. The chain joins TRBV27 to TRBJ1-2, with a tentative D call TRBD1 (6 bases). The CDR3 contains 14 residues. Per the germline V gene, CDR1 is MNHEY and CDR2 is SMNVEV (reference sequence). V lost 5 bases and J lost 4, with 14 bases in between.

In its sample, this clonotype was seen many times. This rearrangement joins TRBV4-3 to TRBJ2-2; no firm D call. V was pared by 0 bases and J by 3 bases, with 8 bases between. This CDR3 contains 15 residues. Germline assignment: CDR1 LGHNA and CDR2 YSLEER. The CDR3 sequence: CASSQDRGHTGELFF. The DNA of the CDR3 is TGCGCCAGCAGCCAAGATCGCGGCCACACCGGGGAGCTGTTTTTT.

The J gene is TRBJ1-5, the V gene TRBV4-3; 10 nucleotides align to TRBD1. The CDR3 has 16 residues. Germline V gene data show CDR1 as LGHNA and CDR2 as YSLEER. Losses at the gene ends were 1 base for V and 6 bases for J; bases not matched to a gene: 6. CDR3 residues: CASSQAVTGGLQPQHF. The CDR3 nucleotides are TGCGCCAGCAGCCAAGCGGTGACAGGGGGCCTTCAGCCCCAGCATTTT.

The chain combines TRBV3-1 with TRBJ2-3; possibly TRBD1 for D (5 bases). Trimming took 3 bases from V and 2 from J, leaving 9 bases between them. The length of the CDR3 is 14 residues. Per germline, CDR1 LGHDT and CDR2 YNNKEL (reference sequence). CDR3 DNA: TGTGCCAGCAGCCAGGACACTTACACAGATACGCAGTATTTT. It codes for CASSQDTYTDTQYF.

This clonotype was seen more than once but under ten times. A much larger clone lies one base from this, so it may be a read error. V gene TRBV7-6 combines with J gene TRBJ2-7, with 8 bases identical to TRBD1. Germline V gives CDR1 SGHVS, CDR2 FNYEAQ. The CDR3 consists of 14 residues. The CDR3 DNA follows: TGTGCCAGCAGCCTCCCGACAGGGGCGGGTGAGCAGTGCTTC. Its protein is CASSLPTGAGEQCF.

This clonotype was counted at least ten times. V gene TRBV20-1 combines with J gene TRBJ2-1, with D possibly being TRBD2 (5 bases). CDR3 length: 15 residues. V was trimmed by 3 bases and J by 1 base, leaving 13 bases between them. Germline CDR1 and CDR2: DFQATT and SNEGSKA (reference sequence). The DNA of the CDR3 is TGCAGTGCTAGGGACTCCCCCGGTTCCTACAATGAGCAGTTCTTC. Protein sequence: CSARDSPGSYNEQFF.

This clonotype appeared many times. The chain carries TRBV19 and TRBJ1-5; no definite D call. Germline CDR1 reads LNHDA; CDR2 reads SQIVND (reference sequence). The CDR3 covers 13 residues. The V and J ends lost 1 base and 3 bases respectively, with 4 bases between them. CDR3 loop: CASSIAANQPQHF. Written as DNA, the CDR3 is TGTGCCAGTAGTATAGCGGCCAATCAGCCCCAGCATTTT.